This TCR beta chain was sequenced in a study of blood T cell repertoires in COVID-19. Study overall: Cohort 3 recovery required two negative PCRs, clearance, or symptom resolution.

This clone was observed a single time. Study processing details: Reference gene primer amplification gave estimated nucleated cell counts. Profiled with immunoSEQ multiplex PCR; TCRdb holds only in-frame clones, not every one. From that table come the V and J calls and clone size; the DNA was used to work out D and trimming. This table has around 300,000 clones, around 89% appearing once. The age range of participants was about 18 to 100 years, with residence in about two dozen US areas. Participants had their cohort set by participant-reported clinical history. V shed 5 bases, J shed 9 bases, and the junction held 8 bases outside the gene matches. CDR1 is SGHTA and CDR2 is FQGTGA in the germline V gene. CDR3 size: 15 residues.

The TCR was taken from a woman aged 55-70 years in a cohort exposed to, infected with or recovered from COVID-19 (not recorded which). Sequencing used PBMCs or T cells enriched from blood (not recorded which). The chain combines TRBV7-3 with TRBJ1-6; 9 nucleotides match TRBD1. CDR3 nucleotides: TGTGCCAGCAGCCTCCAAACAGGGGGCAGTTCACCCCTCCACTTT. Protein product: CASSLQTGGSSPLHF.